A selection of T cell receptor beta chains follows, all from one sample in a study of T cells in Graves' hyperthyroidism and ophthalmopathy. TCRdb recomputed calls from the multiplex PCR reads with MiXCR, one row per CDR3 protein. The table includes approximately 720,000 distinct CDR3 sequences, 18% detected once. What was sequenced was blood. These receptors were collected from a woman aged 50 to 60 with Graves' hyperthyroidism that later progressed to Graves' ophthalmopathy. Both conserved end residues are part of each CDR3. Each record gives: D gene, J gene, CDR3 length, V gene, clone size, CDR3 DNA, CDR3 protein. The D gene is left open where the match is weak. Rows may omit the clone size; those that give it use once, few, many or a size class.

>TRBD1|TRBJ2-2|18|TRBV27|few
TGTGCCAGCAGGCGTCCGTTATCCAGGACAGGGCATACCGGGGAGCTGTTTTTT
CASRRPLSRTGHTGELFF
>TRBD1|TRBJ1-6|15|TRBV5-1|few
TGCGCCAGCAGCTTGATGGGACAGAGTAATTCACCCCTCCACTTT
CASSLMGQSNSPLHF
>TRBD2|TRBJ2-7|13|TRBV20-1|NA
TGCAGTGCTAGAGGCGCGGGGGTTCGTGAGCAGTACTTC
CSARGAGVREQYF
>NA|TRBJ2-5|13|TRBV18|many
TGTGCCAGCTCATCTGCCCACACAGAGACCCAGTACTTC
CASSSAHTETQYF
>NA|TRBJ2-5|11|TRBV6-1|NA
TGTGCCAGCAGTTATGACTCGTTCCAGTACTTC
CASSYDSFQYF
>NA|TRBJ2-3|11|TRBV5-6|few
TGTGCCAGCAGAATTGGTGATACGCAGTATTTT
CASRIGDTQYF
>TRBD1|TRBJ2-7|15|TRBV27|NA
TGTGCCAGCAGTTTATCGTTAAAGGGGGCTCACGAGCAGTACTTC
CASSLSLKGAHEQYF
>NA|TRBJ2-7|12|TRBV2|many
TGTGCCAGCAGCAGACAGTCCTACGAGCAGTACTTC
CASSRQSYEQYF
>NA|TRBJ1-4|13|TRBV4-1|few
TGCGCCAGCAGCCAAGTGGATGGTGAAAAACTGTTTTTT
CASSQVDGEKLFF
>NA|TRBJ1-6|14|TRBV7-9|few
TGTGCCAGCAGCTTAAGGGGGGAGAATTCACCCCTCCACTTT
CASSLRGENSPLHF
>NA|TRBJ1-1|16|TRBV9|many
TGTGCCAGCAGCGCAAAATGGACCCTGAGTAGGACTGAAGCTTTCTTT
CASSAKWTLSRTEAFF
>TRBD1|TRBJ2-2|15|TRBV24-1|many
TGTGCCACCAGTGAGGACAGGGTGAGGTCCGGGGAGCTGTTTTTT
CATSEDRVRSGELFF
>NA|TRBJ1-1|13|TRBV12-3/TRBV12-4|many
TGTGCCAGCAGTTTAGCGGGGGTCCCTGAAGCTTTCTTT
CASSLAGVPEAFF
>NA|TRBJ1-5|16|TRBV11-2|many
TGTGCCAGCAGCTTAGATCTAGGGCAAGGCAATCAGCCCCAGCATTTT
CASSLDLGQGNQPQHF
>TRBD1|TRBJ2-7|15|TRBV10-2|few
TGCGCCAGCAGTGAGTCCGGGACAGGGGAATACGAGCAGTACTTC
CASSESGTGEYEQYF
>NA|TRBJ1-1|14|TRBV12-3/TRBV12-4|few
TGTGCCAGCAGTTTCCCGTCGGCAGTTCCTGAAGCTTTCTTT
CASSFPSAVPEAFF
>NA|TRBJ1-2|15|TRBV12-3/TRBV12-4|NA
TGTGCCAGCGTGGGGCAGGCAGGCCCTGACTATGGCTACACCTTC
CASVGQAGPDYGYTF
>TRBD1|TRBJ1-2|16|TRBV5-1|many
TGCGCCAGCAGCTTGGACTCTTCGGGACAGGGAGATGGCTACACCTTC
CASSLDSSGQGDGYTF
>TRBD1|TRBJ1-1|15|TRBV11-2|many
TGTGCCAGCAGCTTATTTGCAGGGGGTCACACTGAAGCTTTCTTT
CASSLFAGGHTEAFF
>NA|TRBJ1-4|16|TRBV6-1|many
TGTGCCAGCAGTTTCGAATACAGCCGTCTTAATGAAAAACTGTTTTTT
CASSFEYSRLNEKLFF
>NA|TRBJ1-1|16|TRBV5-1|many
TGCGCCAGCAGCTTGGAAGGGCAGGTCCTGAACACTGAAGCTTTCTTT
CASSLEGQVLNTEAFF
>NA|TRBJ1-5|13|TRBV30|many
TGTGCCTGGAGTAGGGAGAGCAATCAGCCCCAGCATTTT
CAWSRESNQPQHF
>TRBD2|TRBJ2-5|17|TRBV3-1|few
TGTGCCAGCAGCCAAGGGACCGGGGGGGACTCCCAAGAGACCCAGTACTTC
CASSQGTGGDSQETQYF
>NA|TRBJ2-3|15|TRBV29-1|few
TGCAGCGTTAGGGTTCGGGACGATGTCGCAGATACGCAGTATTTT
CSVRVRDDVADTQYF
>NA|TRBJ2-1|16|TRBV2|few
TGTGCCTCACCAAAGGGGCGGGTGAGCTCCTACAATGAGCAGTTCTTC
CASPKGRVSSYNEQFF
>TRBD2|TRBJ2-3|16|TRBV7-6|many
TGTGCCAGCAGAAAAGGTGCGGGGGGTCTCACAGATACGCAGTATTTT
CASRKGAGGLTDTQYF
>TRBD1|TRBJ1-2|13|TRBV6-1|few
TGTGCCAGCAGGGACCTGACAGGGGGCGGCTACACCTTC
CASRDLTGGGYTF
>NA|TRBJ2-3|16|TRBV12-3/TRBV12-4|many
TGTGCCAGCAGCCCTTTTTTATTCGCCTTCACAGATACGCAGTATTTT
CASSPFLFAFTDTQYF
>TRBD1|TRBJ1-2|14|TRBV30|NA
TGTGCCTGGAGTAAGGGACAGGGGGTAGTTGGCTACACCTTC
CAWSKGQGVVGYTF
>TRBD1|TRBJ1-5|15|TRBV10-3|many
TGTGCCATCAGTGGTGGGACAGGGATGGACCAGCCCCAGCATTTT
CAISGGTGMDQPQHF
>NA|TRBJ2-5|14|TRBV6-2/TRBV6-3|few
TGTGCCAGCAGTTTCCGGGCTAGGAGGGAGACCCAGTACTTC
CASSFRARRETQYF
>TRBD1|TRBJ2-7|15|TRBV6-1|many
TGTGCCAGCAGCACCGGGACAGGGAATTACTACGAGCAGTACTTC
CASSTGTGNYYEQYF
>NA|TRBJ1-2|11|TRBV19|NA
TGTGCCCTAAGGGCGGACTATGGCTACACCTTC
CALRADYGYTF
>NA|TRBJ1-1|14|TRBV7-8|few
TGTGCCAGCAGCTACAACAACATGAACACTGAAGCTTTCTTT
CASSYNNMNTEAFF
>TRBD1|TRBJ1-5|17|TRBV19|NA
TGTGCCAGTAGCCCACTCGACAGGGGCGGTAGCAATCAGCCCCAGCATTTT
CASSPLDRGGSNQPQHF
>TRBD2|TRBJ2-5|18|TRBV3-1|many
TGTGCCAGCAGCCAATCTCTAGCGGGGGCCACAATCCAAGAGACCCAGTACTTC
CASSQSLAGATIQETQYF
>NA|TRBJ2-1|14|TRBV11-2|few
TGTGCCAGCAGCTTAGAGGGGGCATACAATGAGCAGTTCTTC
CASSLEGAYNEQFF
>TRBD2|TRBJ2-1|12|TRBV2|few
TGTGCCAGCATGGGAGCGGGGGATGAGCAGTTCTTC
CASMGAGDEQFF
>NA|TRBJ1-4|14|TRBV4-1|few
TGCGCCAGCAGCCAACGGGACATAGGCGAAAAACTGTTTTTT
CASSQRDIGEKLFF
>TRBD1|TRBJ1-1|15|TRBV12-3/TRBV12-4|NA
TGTGCCAGCAGTTTATCGGACAGGGGTAACACTGAAGCTTTCTTT
CASSLSDRGNTEAFF
>NA|TRBJ2-7|15|TRBV5-1|few
TGCGCCAGCAGCGTAGACCCAGGGACACCCTACGAGCAGTACTTC
CASSVDPGTPYEQYF
>TRBD1|TRBJ1-2|13|TRBV9|few
TGTGCCAGCAGCGTAGAAGGGGGCAGCGGCTACACCTTC
CASSVEGGSGYTF
>NA|TRBJ1-5|13|TRBV10-2|NA
TGCGCCAGCAGGAGGACAGTGAATCAGCCCCAGCATTTT
CASRRTVNQPQHF
>NA|TRBJ1-4|15|TRBV20-1|NA
TGCAGTGCTAGGGAATTCGGGACCCAAGCTGAAAAACTGTTTTTT
CSAREFGTQAEKLFF
>NA|TRBJ1-2|11|TRBV15|NA
TGTGCCACCAGCAGGAACGATGTCTACACCTTC
CATSRNDVYTF